A single TCR beta chain is shown here with its context. Its specificity is unknown. Antigen-specific CD4+ T cells expanded by the ViraFEST assay with viral peptide pools were then sequenced. Isolation of CD4+ T cells took place after about ten days of culture. Absence of prior SARS-CoV-2 infection characterized the vaccine recipients, who showed negative nucleocapsid antibodies. Each well held about 2 million PBMC cultured with approximately 9.7 ug/ml peptides and 10 IU/ml IL-2. The data were obtained in a study of vaccination effects on CD4 cells after COVID-19. About the research overall: The vaccine given was either BNT162b2 or mRNA-1273, in two doses. Whole-study results and caveats: Small numbers of convalescent patients limited the study. It also lacked early post-infection timepoints.

Trimming took 4 bases from V and 8 from J, leaving 21 bases between them. There are 16 residues in the CDR3. Germline CDR1 SGHRS, CDR2 YFSETQ. Clones were sequenced by immunoSEQ multiplex PCR, and TCRdb holds only the in-frame ones, with some missing. The data contain about 73,000 clones, 60% to 75% of them singletons. The chain links TRBV5-1 to TRBJ1-4, with D maybe TRBD1 (5 bases). This TCR derives from a human donor who received a COVID-19 vaccine. Material: CD4+ T cells from PBMCs cultured with HCoV-NL63 spike peptides, obtained before COVID-19 vaccination. The CDR3 sequence: CASSRGSGPRGEKLFF. The CDR3 DNA is TGCGCCAGCAGCCGCGGGTCGGGCCCTCGGGGGGAAAAACTGTTTTTT.